This T cell receptor beta chain was observed in a study of cytomegalovirus exposure and HLA in healthy donors. Findings and caveats of the study: The classifier, whose performance was assessed in both the original and validation cohorts, reportedly diagnosed cytomegalovirus status with high specificity and sensitivity. TCR beta chains numbering 164 were designated cytomegalovirus-associated.

TCRdb keeps only in-frame clones here, not all; method: immunoSEQ multiplex PCR. This table has some 160,000 clones, roughly nine tenths appearing once. Points on this clone: Its target is unknown.

This CDR3 has 14 amino acids. Germline V gene data show CDR1 as WNHNN and CDR2 as SYGVQD (reference sequence). The germline V and J ends were trimmed by 3 bases and 0 bases, with 6 bases remaining between them. The roughly 120-subject validation cohort, separate from the approximately 670-subject first cohort, included the donors. Specimen: PBMCs. This sequence originates from a man younger than 30 in good health and CMV-seronegative. The chain combines TRBV10-1 with TRBJ1-3; weak D call: TRBD1 (5 bases). The CDR3 region is CASSDRVSGNTIYF. DNA for the CDR3: TGCGCCAGCAGTGACAGGGTCTCTGGAAACACCATATATTTT.